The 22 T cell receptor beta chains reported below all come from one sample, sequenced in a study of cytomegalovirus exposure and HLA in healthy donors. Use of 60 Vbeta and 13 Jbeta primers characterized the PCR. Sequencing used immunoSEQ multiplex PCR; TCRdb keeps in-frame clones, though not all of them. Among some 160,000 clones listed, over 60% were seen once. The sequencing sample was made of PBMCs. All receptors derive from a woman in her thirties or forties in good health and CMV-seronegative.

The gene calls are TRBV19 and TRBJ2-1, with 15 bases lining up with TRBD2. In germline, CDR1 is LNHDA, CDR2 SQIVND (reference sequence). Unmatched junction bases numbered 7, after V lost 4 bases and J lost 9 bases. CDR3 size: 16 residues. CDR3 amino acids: CASSTPGLAGGSEQFF. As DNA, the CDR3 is TGTGCCAGTAGTACCCCGGGACTAGCGGGAGGAAGTGAGCAGTTCTTC.

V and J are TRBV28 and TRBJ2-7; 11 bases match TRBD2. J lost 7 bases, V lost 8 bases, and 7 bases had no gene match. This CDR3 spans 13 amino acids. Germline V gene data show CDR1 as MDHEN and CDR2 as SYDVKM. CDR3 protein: CASAPRLAGEQYF. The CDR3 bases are TGTGCCAGCGCACCACGACTAGCGGGAGAGCAGTACTTC.

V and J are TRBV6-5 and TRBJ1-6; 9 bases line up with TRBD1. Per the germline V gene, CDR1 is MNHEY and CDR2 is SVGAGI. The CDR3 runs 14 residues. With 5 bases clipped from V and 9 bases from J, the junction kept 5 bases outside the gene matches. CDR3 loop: CASSTGGGVSPLHF. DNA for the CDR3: TGTGCCAGCAGTACAGGGGGCGGTGTTTCACCCCTCCACTTT.

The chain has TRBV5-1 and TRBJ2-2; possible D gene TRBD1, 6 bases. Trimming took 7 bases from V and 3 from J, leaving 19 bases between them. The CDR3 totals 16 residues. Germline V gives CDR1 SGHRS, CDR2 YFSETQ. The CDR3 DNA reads TGCGCCAGCTATCGGACTCCGGGACAAGACACCGGGGAGCTGTTTTTT. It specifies CASYRTPGQDTGELFF.

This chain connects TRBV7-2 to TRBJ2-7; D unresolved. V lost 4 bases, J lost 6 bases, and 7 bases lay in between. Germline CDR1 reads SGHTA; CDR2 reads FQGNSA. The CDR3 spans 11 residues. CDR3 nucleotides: TGTGCCAGCAGCTGGTACGGCGAGCAGTACTTC. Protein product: CASSWYGEQYF.

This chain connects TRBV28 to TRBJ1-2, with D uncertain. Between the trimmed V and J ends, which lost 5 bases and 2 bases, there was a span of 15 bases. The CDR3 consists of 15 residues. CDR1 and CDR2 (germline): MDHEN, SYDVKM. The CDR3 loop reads CASSQLSLGNYGYTF. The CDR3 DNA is TGTGCCAGCAGTCAGCTGAGTCTAGGAAACTATGGCTACACCTTC.

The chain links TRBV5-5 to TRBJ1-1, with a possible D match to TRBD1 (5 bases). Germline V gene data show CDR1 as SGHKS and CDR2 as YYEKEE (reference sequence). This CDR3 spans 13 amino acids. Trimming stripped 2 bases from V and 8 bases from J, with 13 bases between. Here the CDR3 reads CASSFRDFREAFF. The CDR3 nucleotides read TGTGCCAGCAGCTTCAGGGATTTCCGAGAAGCTTTCTTT.

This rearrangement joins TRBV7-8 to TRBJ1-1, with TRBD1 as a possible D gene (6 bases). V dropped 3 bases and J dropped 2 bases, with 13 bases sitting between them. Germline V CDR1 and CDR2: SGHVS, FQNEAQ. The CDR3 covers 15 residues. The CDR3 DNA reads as TGTGCCAGCAGCTTTCGGACAGAGAGTAACACTGAAGCTTTCTTT. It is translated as CASSFRTESNTEAFF.

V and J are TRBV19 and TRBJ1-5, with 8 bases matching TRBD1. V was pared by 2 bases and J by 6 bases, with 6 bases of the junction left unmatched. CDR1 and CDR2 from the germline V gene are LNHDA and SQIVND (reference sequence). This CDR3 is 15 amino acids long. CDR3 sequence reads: CASSIWGRGLQPQHF. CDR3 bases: TGTGCCAGTAGTATATGGGGCAGGGGGCTTCAGCCCCAGCATTTT.

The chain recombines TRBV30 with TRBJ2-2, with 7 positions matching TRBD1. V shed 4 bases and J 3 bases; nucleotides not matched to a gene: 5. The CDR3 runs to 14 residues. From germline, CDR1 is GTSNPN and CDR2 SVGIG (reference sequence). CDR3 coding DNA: TGTGCCTGGAAAGGGACAGCTTACACCGGGGAGCTGTTTTTT. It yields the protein CAWKGTAYTGELFF. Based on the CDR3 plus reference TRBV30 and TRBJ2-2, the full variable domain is SQTIHQWPATLVQPVGSPLSLECTVEGTSNPNLYWYRQAAGRGLQLLFYSVGIGQISSEVPQNLSASRPQDRQFILSSKKLLLSDSGFYLCAWKGTAYTGELFFGEGSRLTVL.

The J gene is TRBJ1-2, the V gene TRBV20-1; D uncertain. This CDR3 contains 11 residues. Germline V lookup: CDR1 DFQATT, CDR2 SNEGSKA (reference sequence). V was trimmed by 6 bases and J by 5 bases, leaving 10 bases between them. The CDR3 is CSARRGYGYTF. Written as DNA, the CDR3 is TGCAGTGCAAGAAGAGGGTATGGCTACACCTTC.

Here the CDR3 DNA reads TGTGCCAGCAGCTTATGGGACAGGGATTACTTC. Translating it yields CASSLWDRDYF. V usage is TRBV11-3 and J usage is TRBJ2-7; 9 positions agree with TRBD1. J lost 13 bases, V lost 2 bases, and 3 bases had no gene match. The CDR3 is 11 amino acids. Germline CDR1 is SGHNT and CDR2 is YENEEA.

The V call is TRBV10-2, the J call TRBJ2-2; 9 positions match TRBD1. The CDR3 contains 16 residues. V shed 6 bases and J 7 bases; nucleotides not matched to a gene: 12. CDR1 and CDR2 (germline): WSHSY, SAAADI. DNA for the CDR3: TGCGCCAGCAGGTTCGAGGGACAGGGTACCGGCGGGGAGCTGTTTTTT. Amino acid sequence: CASRFEGQGTGGELFF.

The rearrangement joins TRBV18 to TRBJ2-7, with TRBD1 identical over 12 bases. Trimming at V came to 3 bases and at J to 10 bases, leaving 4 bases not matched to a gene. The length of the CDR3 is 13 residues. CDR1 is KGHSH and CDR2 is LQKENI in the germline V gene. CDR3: CASSPGQGAYQYF. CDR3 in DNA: TGTGCCAGCTCACCGGGACAGGGGGCGTATCAGTACTTC.

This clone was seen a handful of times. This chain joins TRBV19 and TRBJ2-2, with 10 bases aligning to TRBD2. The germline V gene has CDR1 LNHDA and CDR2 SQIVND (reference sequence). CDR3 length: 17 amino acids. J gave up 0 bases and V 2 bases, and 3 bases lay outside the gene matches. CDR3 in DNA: TGTGCCAGTAGTATACCAACTAGCGGGACGAACACCGGGGAGCTGTTTTTT. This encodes CASSIPTSGTNTGELFF.

CDR3: CASGFGGTVGGYTF. The CDR3 DNA is TGTGCCAGCGGGTTCGGGGGGACGGTCGGGGGCTACACCTTC. The chain joins TRBV2 to TRBJ1-2; a weak D match, TRBD1 (5 bases). Trimming stripped 8 bases from V and 8 bases from J, with 21 bases between. The germline V gene encodes CDR1 SNHLY and CDR2 FYNNEI. The CDR3 is 14 amino acids.

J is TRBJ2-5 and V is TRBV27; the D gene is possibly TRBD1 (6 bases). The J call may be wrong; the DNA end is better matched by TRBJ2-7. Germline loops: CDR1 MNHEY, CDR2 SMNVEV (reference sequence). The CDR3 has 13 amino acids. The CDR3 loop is CASSTYTGSEQYF. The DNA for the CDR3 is TGTGCCAGCAGTACCTACACAGGGAGCGAGCAGTACTTC.

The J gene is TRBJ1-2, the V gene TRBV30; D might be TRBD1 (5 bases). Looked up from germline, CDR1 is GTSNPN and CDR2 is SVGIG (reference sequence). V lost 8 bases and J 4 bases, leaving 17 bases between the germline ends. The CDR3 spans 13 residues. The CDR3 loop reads CALGRGIPYGYTF. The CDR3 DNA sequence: TGTGCCCTAGGTCGGGGGATCCCCTATGGCTACACCTTC.

This chain's CDR3 is CASSRTQLVVSEAFF. In DNA form, the CDR3 reads TGTGCCAGCTCACGGACTCAACTGGTCGTCTCTGAAGCTTTCTTT. The chain couples TRBV18 to TRBJ1-1; D not resolved. From germline, CDR1 is KGHSH and CDR2 LQKENI. V was shortened by 4 bases and J by 6 bases, with 18 bases between the two germline ends. CDR3 length: 15 residues.

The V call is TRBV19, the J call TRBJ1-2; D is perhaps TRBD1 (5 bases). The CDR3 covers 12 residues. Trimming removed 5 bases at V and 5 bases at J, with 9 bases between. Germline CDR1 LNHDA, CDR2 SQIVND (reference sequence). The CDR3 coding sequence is TGTGCCAGTAGTGGGACTTTTTATGGCTACACCTTC. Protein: CASSGTFYGYTF.

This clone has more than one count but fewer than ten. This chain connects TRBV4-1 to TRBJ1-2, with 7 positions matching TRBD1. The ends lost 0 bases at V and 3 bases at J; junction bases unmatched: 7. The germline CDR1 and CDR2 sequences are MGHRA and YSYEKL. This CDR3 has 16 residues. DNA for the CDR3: TGCGCCAGCAGCCAAGATGGCACAGGGGATTACTATGGCTACACCTTC. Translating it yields CASSQDGTGDYYGYTF.

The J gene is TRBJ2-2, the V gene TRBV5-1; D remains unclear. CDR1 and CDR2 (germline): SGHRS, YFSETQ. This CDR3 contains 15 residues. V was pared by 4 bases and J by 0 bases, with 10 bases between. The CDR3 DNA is TGCGCCAGCAGCATCGCAGATACGAACACCGGGGAGCTGTTTTTT. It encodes CASSIADTNTGELFF.